These 27 T cell receptor beta chains originate from one sample sequenced in a study of T cells in Graves' hyperthyroidism and ophthalmopathy. What was amplified from RNA transcripts were TCR beta CDR3 regions. Researchers ran a first-round RT-PCR on the TCR CDR3 using the HTBI primer set. TCRdb re-called the multiplex PCR reads with MiXCR, one entry per CDR3 protein. This table holds around 300,000 distinct CDR3 sequences, approximately 18% found once. Sample: blood. The receptors derive from a man aged 45-65 years with Graves' ophthalmopathy.

The rearrangement joins TRBV27 to TRBJ1-3; no clear D. Trimming shortened V by 2 bases and J by 1 base, and 9 bases separated the two germline ends. The CDR3 sequence is 15 residues long. Germline lookup yields CDR1 MNHEY and CDR2 SMNVEV (reference sequence). In nucleotides, the CDR3 is TGTGCCAGCAGTTTAAGGTTTGGGTCTGGAAACACCATATATTTT. Translating gives CASSLRFGSGNTIYF.

The CDR3 coding sequence is TGTGCCAGCAGCGCCTCAGGGGACGGTCAGCCCCAGCATTTT. It codes for CASSASGDGQPQHF. The chain uses TRBV9 and TRBJ1-5, with D tentatively TRBD1 (6 bases). The CDR3 is made up of 14 amino acids. V was cut by 3 bases and J by 6 bases, with 13 bases left in between. Germline lookup yields CDR1 SGDLS and CDR2 YYNGEE.

This clonotype has ten or more counts. The gene calls are TRBV30 and TRBJ1-5; a possible D gene is TRBD1 (6 bases). Trimming left V 4 bases short and J 2 bases short, with 9 bases between. This CDR3 has 13 residues. Germline V gene lookup returns CDR1 GTSNPN and CDR2 SVGIG (reference sequence). The chain's CDR3 is CAWNAGGNQPQHF. CDR3 nucleotide sequence: TGTGCCTGGAATGCAGGGGGCAATCAGCCCCAGCATTTT.

J is TRBJ2-7 and V is TRBV29-1; either TRBD1 or TRBD2 may supply D (5 bases each). The CDR3 totals 15 residues. Looked up from germline, CDR1 is SQVTM and CDR2 is ANQGSEA. Trimming cost V 1 base and J 2 bases, with 15 bases left between them. The chain's CDR3 is CSVEAGQGRAYEQYF. The DNA of the CDR3 is TGCAGCGTTGAAGCGGGGCAGGGTAGGGCCTACGAGCAGTACTTC.

Points on this clonotype: Possible read error: a much larger clone is one base away. The V and J genes are TRBV2 and TRBJ2-7, with 7 bases matching TRBD1. CDR3 length: 11 amino acids. V dropped 9 bases and J dropped 3; count of bases not matched to a gene: 2. The germline V gene encodes CDR1 SNHLY and CDR2 FYNNEI. Here the CDR3 reads CASQGVYEQYF. The CDR3 DNA sequence: TGTGCCAGTCAGGGGGTCTACGAGCAGTACTTC.

This clonotype occurred many times. This chain uses TRBV20-1 with TRBJ2-5, with 8 bases that match TRBD1. The CDR3 length is 13 residues. The ends lost 4 bases at V and 5 bases at J; junction bases unmatched: 6. The germline V gene encodes CDR1 DFQATT and CDR2 SNEGSKA (reference sequence). The CDR3 loop is CSATDRGDETQYF. The DNA of the CDR3 is TGCAGTGCTACTGACAGGGGAGACGAGACCCAGTACTTC.

This clonotype was seen a handful of times. J is TRBJ2-7 and V is TRBV5-1; 8 nucleotides align to TRBD1. J lost 5 bases, V lost 4 bases, and 11 bases had no gene match. The germline V gene encodes CDR1 SGHRS and CDR2 YFSETQ. This CDR3 spans 15 amino acids. The CDR3 loop is CASSPYGQGAHEQYF. The DNA of the CDR3 is TGCGCCAGCAGCCCTTACGGACAGGGTGCCCACGAGCAGTACTTC.

At least ten counts were recorded for this clonotype. The chain links TRBV20-1 to TRBJ2-7, with a tentative D call TRBD2 (5 bases). Looked up from germline, CDR1 is DFQATT and CDR2 is SNEGSKA (reference sequence). The CDR3 is made up of 11 amino acids. The ends were cut back, 6 bases at V and 11 bases at J, with 17 bases in the middle. CDR3 bases: TGCAGTGCCCGCGTGACGCTGGAGGAGTACTTC. Translation: CSARVTLEEYF.

The chain recombines TRBV28 with TRBJ2-1; unclear D gene. V was pared by 1 base and J by 10 bases, with 8 bases between. CDR3 length equals 12 residues. CDR1 is MDHEN and CDR2 is SYDVKM in the germline V gene. CDR3 region: CASSLSNKEQFF. The CDR3 DNA reads as TGTGCCAGCAGTTTATCCAATAAGGAGCAGTTCTTC.

This clonotype was seen a single time. This chain connects TRBV5-1 to TRBJ1-4; D uncertain. The CDR3 loop spans 12 amino acids. Trimming cost V 5 bases and J 6 bases, with 8 bases left between them. CDR1 and CDR2 (germline): SGHRS, YFSETQ. This CDR3 is CASRAEHEKLFF. Written as DNA, the CDR3 is TGCGCCAGCAGGGCAGAGCATGAAAAACTGTTTTTT.

There are a few counts of this clonotype. V is TRBV4-1 and J is TRBJ2-5, with unresolved D. Germline loops: CDR1 MGHRA, CDR2 YSYEKL. Trimming stripped 0 bases from V and 11 bases from J, with 13 bases between. The CDR3 has 13 amino acids. CDR3 in DNA: TGCGCCAGCAGCCAAGATCTATGGGTACTACAGTACTTC. Encoded protein: CASSQDLWVLQYF.

In this sample, this clonotype turned up a few times. This sequence joins TRBV6-1 and TRBJ2-1, with 9 bases lining up with TRBD1. V shed 5 bases and J 6 bases; nucleotides not matched to a gene: 11. The CDR3 spans 16 residues. Germline-derived CDR1 and CDR2 are MNHNS and SASEGT. This chain's CDR3 is CASSLDGTGIVNEQFF. The CDR3 nucleotides read TGTGCCAGCAGTCTTGACGGGACAGGGATAGTCAATGAGCAGTTCTTC.

On this clonotype: A much bigger clone sits one base away, suggesting this may be a read error. The rearrangement joins TRBV28 to TRBJ2-7; 15 bases align to TRBD2. Looked up from germline, CDR1 is MDHEN and CDR2 is SYDVKM. The J segment lost 7 bases and the V segment lost 7 bases, leaving 11 bases of the junction unmatched. The CDR3 runs to 16 residues. This CDR3 reads CASTRGTSGRLDEQYF. The CDR3 DNA reads TGTGCCAGCACCCGAGGGACTAGCGGGAGGCTAGATGAGCAGTACTTC. Together with reference TRBV28 and TRBJ2-7, the CDR3 gives the full variable domain: DVKVTQSSRYLVKRTGEKVFLECVQDMDHENMFWYRQDPGLGLRLIYFSYDVKMKEKGDIPEGYSVSREKKERFSLILESASTNQTSMYLCASTRGTSGRLDEQYFGPGTRLTVT.

The chain couples TRBV7-2 to TRBJ2-2; the match to TRBD1 covers 8 bases. In germline, CDR1 is SGHTA, CDR2 FQGNSA. The CDR3 loop spans 18 amino acids. V was pared by 2 bases and J by 0 bases, with 8 bases of the junction left unmatched. The CDR3 DNA reads as TGTGCCAGCAGCTTAAGGGCAGGGGGCGCCCCGAACACCGGGGAGCTGTTTTTT. It codes for CASSLRAGGAPNTGELFF.

This clonotype came up a few times. This rearrangement joins TRBV29-1 to TRBJ2-2; D may be TRBD1 (6 bases). The length of the CDR3 is 14 residues. V lost 1 base, J lost 4 bases, and 10 bases lay in between. CDR1 is SQVTM and CDR2 is ANQGSEA in the germline V gene. CDR3 sequence: CSVEGARGTGELFF. The CDR3 DNA sequence: TGCAGCGTTGAAGGCGCCAGGGGCACCGGGGAGCTGTTTTTT.

This clonotype was picked up many times. The chain employs TRBV3-1 and TRBJ2-1; D possibly corresponds to TRBD1 (7 bases). V lost 0 bases, J lost 0 bases, and 15 bases lay in between. The CDR3 spans 18 residues. Germline V lookup: CDR1 LGHDT, CDR2 YNNKEL (reference sequence). Written as DNA, the CDR3 is TGTGCCAGCAGCCAAGATCAGGGCAGGGGGGCCTCCTACAATGAGCAGTTCTTC. As protein: CASSQDQGRGASYNEQFF.

This clonotype was seen many times. This chain links TRBV28 with TRBJ1-2, with 8 bases aligning to TRBD1. J gave up 6 bases and V 8 bases, and 11 bases lay outside the gene matches. Germline values: CDR1 MDHEN, CDR2 SYDVKM. The CDR3 contains 14 residues. The CDR3 here is CASVTSGTGDGYTF. The CDR3 bases are TGTGCCAGCGTCACCTCCGGGACAGGTGATGGCTACACCTTC.

This clonotype was picked up many times. The CDR3 sequence is CASSFGLDTEQYF. CDR3 DNA: TGCGCCAGCAGCTTCGGACTAGATACTGAGCAGTACTTC. V is TRBV5-1 and J is TRBJ2-7; TRBD2 matches at 7 bases. This CDR3 has 13 residues. Germline CDR1 reads SGHRS; CDR2 reads YFSETQ. V lost 2 bases and J lost 7; bases outside the gene matches: 6.

In its sample, this clonotype was seen a few times. CDR3 region: CSAVRGRARETQYF. The CDR3 nucleotides are TGCAGTGCTGTCAGGGGGAGGGCCCGAGAGACCCAGTACTTC. The chain joins TRBV20-1 to TRBJ2-5; TRBD1 or TRBD2 may be the D gene (7 bases each). Germline V CDR1 and CDR2: DFQATT, SNEGSKA (reference sequence). V lost 5 bases to trimming and J lost 4 bases, with 17 bases between them. CDR3 length: 14 amino acids.

This clonotype appeared a few times. V and J are TRBV27 and TRBJ2-2, with D hard to call. The CDR3 sequence is 14 residues long. The germline gives CDR1 MNHEY, CDR2 SMNVEV (reference sequence). The germline V and J ends were trimmed by 3 bases and 7 bases, with 12 bases remaining between them. CDR3 region: CASSFGSGVGELFF. CDR3 in DNA: TGTGCCAGCAGTTTCGGCTCCGGTGTCGGGGAGCTGTTTTTT.

As for this clonotype: A much bigger clone sits one base away, suggesting this may be a read error. The rearrangement links TRBV5-1 to TRBJ2-1; tentatively, D is TRBD2 (5 bases). This CDR3 is built from 13 residues. Germline V gives CDR1 SGHRS, CDR2 YFSETQ. CDR3 bases: TGTGCCAGCAGCTTGGACTTTGGCAATGAGCGGTTCTTC. Encoded protein: CASSLDFGNERFF.

This clonotype was detected ten times or more. This chain joins TRBV3-1 and TRBJ1-4; perhaps TRBD1 as D (5 bases). The CDR3 has 12 residues. V was clipped by 3 bases and J by 6 bases, with 5 bases between them. From germline, CDR1 is LGHDT and CDR2 YNNKEL (reference sequence). The CDR3 coding sequence is TGTGCCAGCAGCCAGGGGCATGAAAAACTGTTTTTT. Encoded protein: CASSQGHEKLFF.

This clonotype was counted many times. The chain joins TRBV20-1 to TRBJ2-7; TRBD1 is a possible D gene (5 bases). The CDR3 contains 15 residues. Trimming stripped 0 bases from V and 6 bases from J, with 18 bases between. CDR1 and CDR2 (germline): DFQATT, SNEGSKA (reference sequence). In DNA form, the CDR3 reads TGCAGTGCTAGAGAAGGGTCAGGGTCGTCCAGCGAGCAGTACTTC. It specifies CSAREGSGSSSEQYF.

This clonotype occurred many times. The CDR3, as DNA: TGTGCCAGCAGCTCCCGGAGGTCAGGACTAGTCTCCAATGAGCAGTTCTTC. Protein sequence: CASSSRRSGLVSNEQFF. V is TRBV11-2 and J is TRBJ2-1; 7 bases align to TRBD2. CDR1 is SGHAT and CDR2 is FQNNGV in the germline V gene. V was clipped by 4 bases and J by 6 bases; unmatched bases: 15. The CDR3 is 17 residues long. The full variable domain, with the rest looked up from reference TRBV11-2 and TRBJ2-1, is EAGVAQSPRYKIIEKRQSVAFWCNPISGHATLYWYQQILGQGPKLLIQFQNNGVVDDSQLPKDRFSAERLKGVDSTLKIQPAKLEDSAVYLCASSSRRSGLVSNEQFFGPGTRLTVL.

The rearrangement joins TRBV12-3 or TRBV12-4 to TRBJ2-2; unclear D gene. This CDR3 has 14 residues. V lost 4 bases, J lost 4 bases, and 10 bases lay in between. The CDR3 region is CASSSGPSTGELFF. The CDR3 DNA is TGTGCCAGCAGTTCCGGACCGTCCACCGGGGAGCTGTTTTTT.

This rearrangement joins TRBV4-1 to TRBJ2-7; no firm D call. Germline CDR1 is MGHRA and CDR2 is YSYEKL. V lost 0 bases and J 4 bases, leaving 7 bases between the germline ends. This CDR3 comprises 13 residues. This chain's CDR3 is CASSQEASYEQYF. The CDR3 nucleotides are TGCGCCAGCAGCCAAGAGGCCAGTTACGAGCAGTACTTC.

This clonotype appeared many times. The rearrangement links TRBV3-1 to TRBJ2-7, with D perhaps matching TRBD2 (6 bases). Trimming shortened V by 3 bases and J by 2 bases, and 14 bases separated the two germline ends. CDR3 length equals 15 residues. Germline loops: CDR1 LGHDT, CDR2 YNNKEL (reference sequence). CDR3 sequence: CASSQPGVLAYEQYF. The CDR3 DNA reads as TGTGCCAGCAGCCAGCCGGGAGTCTTAGCCTACGAGCAGTACTTC.